The rows below give T cell receptor beta chains drawn from one sample of a study of blood T cell repertoires in COVID-19. Assay: immunoSEQ multiplex PCR; the TCRdb copy retains only in-frame clones and omits some. This table has about 330,000 clones, more than 75% appearing once. Sequencing was performed on PBMCs or T cells enriched from blood (not recorded which). Every receptor here comes from a woman between 25 and 40 years old who had recovered from COVID-19. The CDR3 runs from the conserved cysteine through the conserved F or W. The D gene is left open where the match is weak. The size entry is marked missing in some rows and otherwise reads once, few, many or a size class.

size | J | D | V | CDR3 | DNA
. | TRBJ1-1 | . | TRBV7-2 | CASSLGLMDTEAFF | TGTGCCAGCAGCTTGGGACTCATGGACACTGAAGCTTTCTTT
. | TRBJ1-5 | . | TRBV6-1 | CASSELSQGFDQPQHF | TGTGCCAGCAGTGAATTGTCACAGGGATTTGATCAGCCCCAGCATTTT
. | TRBJ1-5 | TRBD1 | TRBV5-4 | CAMTTGLDGNQPQHF | TGTGCCATGACGACAGGGCTGGATGGCAATCAGCCCCAGCATTTT
. | TRBJ2-7 | TRBD1 | TRBV19 | CASSIAPTGLETEQYF | TGTGCCAGTAGTATAGCCCCGACAGGGTTGGAGACCGAGCAGTACTTC
. | TRBJ1-2 | . | TRBV4-1 | CASSQDSGMRYGYTF | TGCGCCAGCAGCCAAGATTCCGGGATGCGCTATGGCTACACCTTC
. | TRBJ2-2 | TRBD2 | TRBV15 | CATSRELAGARAGELFF | TGTGCCACCAGCAGAGAGCTAGCGGGGGCGAGGGCCGGGGAGCTGTTTTTT
. | TRBJ1-2 | . | TRBV5-3 | CARRRRTEPNYGYTF | TGTGCCAGAAGGCGGAGGACGGAACCTAACTATGGCTACACCTTC
once | TRBJ2-6 | . | TRBV5-6 | CASSLAYQGHSGANVLTF | TGTGCCAGCAGCTTGGCCTATCAGGGACATTCTGGGGCCAACGTCCTGACTTTC
. | TRBJ1-2 | . | TRBV5-4 | CASSLGQGLWGYTF | TGTGCCAGCAGCTTGGGGCAGGGGCTTTGGGGCTACACCTTC
. | TRBJ2-7 | TRBD1 | TRBV11-2 | CASSLGPATGVVEQYF | TGTGCCAGCAGCTTAGGGCCCGCCACAGGGGTAGTTGAGCAGTACTTC